This T cell receptor beta chain was identified during a study of shared clonotypes between healthy human individuals. Findings and limits, study-wide: Clonotype sharing across a few donors was observed for 4% to 5.5% of naive CD4 clonotypes. An expected dependence of interdonor clonotype sharing on sequencing depth was noted.

The CD4+ fraction was divided into a CD45RA+ naive subset and a CD45RA-negative memory subset. TCRdb keeps only in-frame clones here, not all; method: immunoSEQ multiplex PCR. The sample lists 900,000 to 1,200,000 clones; 75% to 80% were seen once. About this clone itself: Its antigen is undetermined.

Trimming removed 0 bases from V and 6 bases from J, with 12 bases in between. The CDR3 loop spans 15 amino acids. Looked up from germline, CDR1 is MNHEY and CDR2 is SVGAGI. The sample comprised memory CD4+ T cells from PBMCs. The subset denotes: CD45RA-negative fraction. This clonotype was obtained from a man aged 18 to 35 in good health. Some clones in this sample may be carry-over from other donors' samples. The rearrangement links TRBV6-5 to TRBJ1-5; weak D call: TRBD1 (6 bases). This chain's CDR3 is CASSYSGGPSQPQHF. CDR3 nucleotides: TGTGCCAGCAGTTACTCTGGGGGCCCGAGTCAGCCCCAGCATTTT.